The clone carrying this TCR beta chain occurred once. The record originates from a study of blood T cell repertoires in COVID-19. Whole-study context: T cells, B-cell-depleted T cells, or PBMCs provided the cDNA or gDNA that served as material.

TCRdb's table, derived via immunoSEQ multiplex PCR, lists solely in-frame clones and lacks some. The table lists approximately 200,000 clones, 70% to 85% of them singletons, with 3.2% in the top ten. The CDR3 length is 12 residues. Participants were aged about 18 to 100 years from roughly 26 US areas. Donors were grouped by their self-reported clinical history. Donors in Cohort 3 who had recovered were those with two negative PCRs, healthcare professional clearance, or resolution of their symptoms. This chain uses TRBV21-1 with TRBJ2-7; the table's D call, TRBD2, has no DNA check behind it. TRBV21-1 corresponds to a pseudogene. The clonotype was recovered from a woman in her 30s who had recovered from COVID-19. The sequenced material came from PBMCs or T cells enriched from blood (not recorded which). CDR3 bases: TGTGCCAGCATGGCCGGGACTTACGAGCAGTACGTC. Amino acids: CASMAGTYEQYV.